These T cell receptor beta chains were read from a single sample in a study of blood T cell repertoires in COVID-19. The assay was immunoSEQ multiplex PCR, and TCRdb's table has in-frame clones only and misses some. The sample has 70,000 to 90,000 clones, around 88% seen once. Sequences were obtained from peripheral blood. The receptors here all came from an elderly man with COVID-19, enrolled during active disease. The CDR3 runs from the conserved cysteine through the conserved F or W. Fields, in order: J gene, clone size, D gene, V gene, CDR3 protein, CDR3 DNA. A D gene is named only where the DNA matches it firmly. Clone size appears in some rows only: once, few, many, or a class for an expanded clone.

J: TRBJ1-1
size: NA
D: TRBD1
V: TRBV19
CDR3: CASRTQGATEAFF
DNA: TGTGCCAGTAGAACACAGGGGGCCACTGAAGCTTTCTTT

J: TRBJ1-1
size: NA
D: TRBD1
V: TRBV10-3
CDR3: CAISENRGAMNTEAFF
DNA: TGTGCCATCAGCGAGAACAGGGGAGCTATGAACACTGAAGCTTTCTTT

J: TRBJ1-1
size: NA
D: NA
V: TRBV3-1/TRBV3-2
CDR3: CASSQGVTEAFF
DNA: TGTGCCAGCAGCCAAGGCGTTACTGAAGCTTTCTTT

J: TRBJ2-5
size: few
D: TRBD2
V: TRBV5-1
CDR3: CASSLRTSGAQETQYF
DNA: TGCGCCAGCAGCCTAAGGACTAGCGGGGCCCAAGAGACCCAGTACTTC

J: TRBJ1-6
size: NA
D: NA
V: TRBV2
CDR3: CASSEGTPLSLHF
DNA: TGTGCCAGCAGTGAGGGGACTCCCTTGTCCCTCCACTTT

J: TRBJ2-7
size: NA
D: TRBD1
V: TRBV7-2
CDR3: CASSIMGTGGDEQYF
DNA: TGTGCCAGCAGCATCATGGGGACAGGGGGCGACGAGCAGTACTTC

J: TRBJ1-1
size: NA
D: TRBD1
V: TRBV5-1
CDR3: CASRAGTANTEAFF
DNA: TGCGCCAGCAGAGCCGGGACAGCGAACACTGAAGCTTTCTTT

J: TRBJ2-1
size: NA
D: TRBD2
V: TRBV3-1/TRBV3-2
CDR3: CASSPGLARNEQFF
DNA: TGTGCCAGCAGCCCTGGACTAGCTCGAAATGAGCAGTTCTTC

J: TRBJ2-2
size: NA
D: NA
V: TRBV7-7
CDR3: CASSLDLSTGELFF
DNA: TGTGCCAGCAGCTTAGATTTGAGCACCGGGGAGCTGTTTTTT

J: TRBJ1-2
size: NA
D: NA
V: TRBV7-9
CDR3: CASSSWSGGKGYTF
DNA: TGTGCCAGCAGCTCGTGGAGCGGGGGAAAGGGCTACACCTTC

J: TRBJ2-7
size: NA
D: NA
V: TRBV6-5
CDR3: CASRDISGQYF
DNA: TGTGCCAGCAGGGACATTAGTGGGCAGTACTTC

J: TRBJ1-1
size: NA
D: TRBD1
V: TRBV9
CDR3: CASSVGQGGTEAFF
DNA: TGTGCCAGCAGCGTGGGACAGGGAGGCACTGAAGCTTTCTTT

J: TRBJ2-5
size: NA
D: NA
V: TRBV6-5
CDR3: CASRPDEYQETQYF
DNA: TGTGCCAGCAGGCCCGATGAGTACCAAGAGACCCAGTACTTC

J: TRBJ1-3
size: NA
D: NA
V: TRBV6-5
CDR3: CASQPPGAGDTIYF
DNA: TGTGCCAGCCAACCCCCGGGAGCGGGAGACACCATATATTTT

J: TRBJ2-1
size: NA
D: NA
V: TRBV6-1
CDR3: CASSEREVWPGNEQFF
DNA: TGTGCCAGCAGTGAACGAGAGGTTTGGCCGGGCAATGAGCAGTTCTTC

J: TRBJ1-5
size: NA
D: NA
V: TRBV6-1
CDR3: CASSEQGGEDQPQHF
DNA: TGTGCCAGCAGTGAACAAGGGGGTGAGGATCAGCCCCAGCATTTT

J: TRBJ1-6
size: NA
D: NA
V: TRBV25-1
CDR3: CASSGEWEEDSPLHF
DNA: TGTGCCAGCAGTGGGGAGTGGGAGGAGGATTCACCCCTCCACTTT

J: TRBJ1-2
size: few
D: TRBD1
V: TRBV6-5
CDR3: CASTQGNYGYTF
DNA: TGTGCCAGCACACAGGGGAACTATGGCTACACCTTC